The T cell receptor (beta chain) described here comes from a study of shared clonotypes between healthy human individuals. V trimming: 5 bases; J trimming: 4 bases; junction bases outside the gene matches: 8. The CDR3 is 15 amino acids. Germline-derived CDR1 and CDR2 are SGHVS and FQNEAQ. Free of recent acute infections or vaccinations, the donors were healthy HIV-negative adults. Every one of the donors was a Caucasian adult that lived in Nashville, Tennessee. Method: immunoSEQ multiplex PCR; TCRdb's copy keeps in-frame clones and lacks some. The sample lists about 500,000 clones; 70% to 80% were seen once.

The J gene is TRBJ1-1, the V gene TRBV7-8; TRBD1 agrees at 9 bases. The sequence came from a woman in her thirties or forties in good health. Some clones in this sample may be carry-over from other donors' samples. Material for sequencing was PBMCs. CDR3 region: CASSTGGAEATEAFF. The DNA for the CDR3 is TGTGCCAGCAGCACAGGGGGCGCGGAAGCCACTGAAGCTTTCTTT.